These 22 T cell receptor beta chains share one sample of origin, sequenced in a study of blood T cell repertoires in COVID-19. Here immunoSEQ multiplex PCR was the method, and the copy in TCRdb shows in-frame clones only, minus some. There are roughly 410,000 clones in the sample; around 89% occur only once, and roughly 1.6% lies in the top ten. The specimen sequenced was peripheral blood. The receptors were gathered from a woman aged 40 to 50 with COVID-19, enrolled during active disease.

The CDR3 spells CATSSPQTSDTEAFF. The CDR3 DNA reads TGTGCCACCAGCAGCCCCCAAACATCAGACACTGAAGCTTTCTTT. The chain couples TRBV15 to TRBJ1-1; D ambiguous. The V and J ends lost 3 bases and 3 bases respectively, with 14 bases between them. This CDR3 is built from 15 residues. Looked up from germline, CDR1 is LNHNV and CDR2 is YYDKDF (reference sequence).

This sequence joins TRBV2 and TRBJ1-5; D unclear. This CDR3 has 15 amino acids. Germline CDR1 and CDR2: SNHLY and FYNNEI. V lost 3 bases and J lost 1, with 10 bases in between. The CDR3, as DNA: TGTGCCAGCAGTGAGTCGGGGAGAAGCAATCAGCCCCAGCATTTT. It specifies CASSESGRSNQPQHF.

This chain links TRBV7-9 with TRBJ1-3; D may be TRBD1 (6 bases). This CDR3 is 17 amino acids long. The germline V gene encodes CDR1 SEHNR and CDR2 FQNEAQ (reference sequence). V shed 1 base and J shed 3 bases, with 16 bases lying between them. This chain's CDR3 is CASSLVVDRSRGNTIYF. In nucleotides, the CDR3 is TGTGCCAGCAGCTTAGTGGTCGACAGGTCTCGTGGAAACACCATATATTTT. The complete variable domain, with remaining parts taken from reference TRBV7-9 and TRBJ1-3, reads DTGVSQNPRHKITKRGQNVTFRCDPISEHNRLYWYRQTLGQGPEFLTYFQNEAQLEKSRLLSDRFSAERPKGSFSTLEIQRTEQGDSAMYLCASSLVVDRSRGNTIYFGEGSWLTVV.

The chain couples TRBV4-1 to TRBJ1-4; D possibly corresponds to TRBD1 (6 bases). V lost 2 bases and J lost 5, with 9 bases in between. CDR3 size: 14 residues. The germline CDR1 and CDR2 sequences are MGHRA and YSYEKL. CDR3 residues: CASSQNRANEKLFF. Here the CDR3 DNA reads TGCGCCAGCAGCCAAAACAGGGCCAATGAAAAACTGTTTTTT.

This clone was seen a handful of times. The chain recombines TRBV9 with TRBJ1-3; maybe TRBD1 (6 bases). CDR3 size: 16 residues. The V gene lost 4 bases and the J gene lost 0 bases, with 14 bases spanning the gap. Germline V gene sequence: CDR1 SGDLS, CDR2 YYNGEE. Here the CDR3 DNA reads TGTGCCAGCAGCCTGACAGGTGTATACTCTGGAAACACCATATATTTT. It encodes CASSLTGVYSGNTIYF.

The chain couples TRBV19 to TRBJ2-5; 11 positions match TRBD2. The germline gives CDR1 LNHDA, CDR2 SQIVND (reference sequence). The CDR3 totals 14 residues. V shed 1 base, J shed 14 bases, and the junction held 9 bases outside the gene matches. DNA of the CDR3: TGTGCCAGTAGTATAGGCCTAGCGGGAGGAAGATATTACTTC. It codes for CASSIGLAGGRYYF.

The chain employs TRBV30 and TRBJ2-7; 7 nucleotides match TRBD1. CDR1 and CDR2 from the germline V gene are GTSNPN and SVGIG (reference sequence). CDR3 length equals 13 residues. The V and J ends lost 5 bases and 1 base, in that order; junction bases with no gene match: 5. The CDR3 reads CAWAVGQSYEQYF. DNA for the CDR3: TGTGCCTGGGCAGTGGGACAGTCCTACGAGCAGTACTTC.

The chain recombines TRBV25-1 with TRBJ2-3; D possibly corresponds to TRBD1 (5 bases). CDR3 length: 14 amino acids. Germline lookup yields CDR1 MGHDK and CDR2 SYGVNS. V lost 3 bases, J lost 4 bases, and 11 bases lay in between. For the CDR3, the DNA is TGTGCCAGCAGTGATTCCAGGGTTTCAGATACGCAGTATTTT. Translating it yields CASSDSRVSDTQYF. Using reference TRBV25-1 and TRBJ2-3 for the parts outside the CDR3, the full variable domain is EADIYQTPRYLVIGTGKKITLECSQTMGHDKMYWYQQDPGMELHLIHYSYGVNSTEKGDLSSESTVSRIRTEHFPLTLESARPSHTSQYLCASSDSRVSDTQYFGPGTRLTVL.

The V gene is TRBV6-2 or TRBV6-3, the J gene TRBJ2-2; 9 positions match TRBD2. Germline CDR1 is MNHEY and CDR2 is SVGEGT. Germline trimming cut 4 bases from V and 2 bases from J; bases unmatched to any gene: 2. This CDR3 contains 15 residues. CDR3 sequence (DNA): TGTGCCAGCAGTTTTAGCGGGAGCAACACCGGGGAGCTGTTTTTT. It specifies CASSFSGSNTGELFF.

This clone came up a few times. The CDR3 protein is CASSARTGTGEPQHF. The CDR3 nucleotides read TGTGCCAGTAGTGCGAGAACCGGGACAGGTGAACCCCAGCATTTT. The chain carries TRBV19 and TRBJ1-5; TRBD1 aligns across 8 bases. The CDR3 is made up of 15 amino acids. V lost 5 bases and J lost 10; bases outside the gene matches: 13. Germline V gene lookup returns CDR1 LNHDA and CDR2 SQIVND (reference sequence).

This chain uses TRBV4-3 with TRBJ2-6; D is uncertain. Germline V CDR1 and CDR2: LGHNA, YSLEER. The CDR3 has 15 residues. The ends were cut back, 1 base at V and 0 bases at J, with 4 bases in the middle. The CDR3 protein is CASSQGLSGANVLTF. The CDR3 DNA reads TGCGCCAGCAGCCAAGGGCTCTCTGGGGCCAACGTCCTGACTTTC.

This chain uses TRBV5-1 with TRBJ2-7; possible D gene TRBD2, 5 bases. The V end lost 4 bases, the J end lost 2 bases, and 13 bases lay between the germline ends. Germline CDR1 and CDR2: SGHRS and YFSETQ. The CDR3 is made up of 14 amino acids. Written as DNA, the CDR3 is TGCGCCAGCAGCGAAGCGGCCGGTACCTACGAGCAGTACTTC. It is translated as CASSEAAGTYEQYF.

In this sample, this clone turned up once. Additional DNA sequences in this sample encode the identical CDR3. V gene TRBV7-2 combines with J gene TRBJ2-3; weak D call: TRBD1 (5 bases). The CDR3 extends over 14 amino acids. Germline-derived CDR1 and CDR2 are SGHTA and FQGNSA. Trimming stripped 2 bases from V and 6 bases from J, with 12 bases between. The CDR3 reads CASSLQGGPDTQYF. CDR3 bases: TGTGCCAGCAGCTTACAGGGTGGACCGGATACGCAGTATTTT.

This clone showed up just once. The chain joins TRBV7-3 to TRBJ2-3, with 10 nucleotides matching TRBD2. J was trimmed by 3 bases and V by 1 base; bases with no gene match: 1. This CDR3 region has 15 residues. Looked up from germline, CDR1 is SGHTA and CDR2 is FQGTGA. CDR3 loop: CASSLRLAGTDTQYF. CDR3 DNA: TGTGCCAGCAGCTTAAGACTAGCGGGTACAGATACGCAGTATTTT.

The rearrangement joins TRBV28 to TRBJ1-1; 7 bases are a match to TRBD1. This CDR3 has 14 amino acids. V lost 3 bases, J lost 1 base, and 2 bases stayed unmatched. Germline values: CDR1 MDHEN, CDR2 SYDVKM. The DNA of the CDR3 is TGTGCCAGCAGTTTTCAGGGGGGGAACACTGAAGCTTTCTTT. This encodes CASSFQGGNTEAFF. Variable domain in full (rest from reference TRBV28 and TRBJ1-1): DVKVTQSSRYLVKRTGEKVFLECVQDMDHENMFWYRQDPGLGLRLIYFSYDVKMKEKGDIPEGYSVSREKKERFSLILESASTNQTSMYLCASSFQGGNTEAFFGQGTRLTVV.

V gene TRBV30 combines with J gene TRBJ1-1, with 7 bases identical to TRBD1. Trimming removed 2 bases from V and 0 bases from J; junction bases left unmatched: 3. Germline V gene sequence: CDR1 GTSNPN, CDR2 SVGIG (reference sequence). This CDR3 has 14 residues. The CDR3 DNA sequence: TGTGCCTGGAGTCCCGGGACAGTGAACACTGAAGCTTTCTTT. This codes for CAWSPGTVNTEAFF.

This clone occurred many times. The chain is built from TRBV6-5 and TRBJ1-3; 7 bases map to TRBD1. V dropped 6 bases and J dropped 1; count of bases not matched to a gene: 3. From germline, CDR1 is MNHEY and CDR2 SVGAGI. CDR3 size: 14 residues. CDR3 region: CASSQDRSGNTIYF. The CDR3 region has the DNA TGTGCCAGCAGCCAGGACAGGTCTGGAAACACCATATATTTT.

This chain links TRBV13 with TRBJ2-5; TRBD1 agrees at 11 bases. CDR3 size: 15 residues. The germline gives CDR1 PRHDT, CDR2 FYEKMQ (reference sequence). The J segment lost 4 bases and the V segment lost 5 bases, leaving 6 bases of the junction unmatched. CDR3 in DNA: TGTGCCAGCAGCCTGGGGACAGGGGGTCCAGAGACCCAGTACTTC. Encoded protein: CASSLGTGGPETQYF.

This chain joins TRBV10-3 and TRBJ2-3; 12 nucleotides match TRBD1. The CDR3 covers 15 residues. V was pared by 8 bases and J by 3 bases, with 6 bases of the junction left unmatched. CDR1 ENHRY and CDR2 SYGVKD come from the germline V gene. As DNA, the CDR3 is TGTGCCATCGGAGGGACAGGGGGCTTGACAGATACGCAGTATTTT. Amino acid sequence: CAIGGTGGLTDTQYF.

V is TRBV27 and J is TRBJ1-4; D not certain. Trimming stripped 6 bases from V and 3 bases from J, with 14 bases between. The CDR3 sequence is 15 residues long. The germline gives CDR1 MNHEY, CDR2 SMNVEV (reference sequence). The DNA of the CDR3 is TGTGCCAGCAGGAGATGGGGAGGGCCTAATGAAAAACTGTTTTTT. Its protein is CASRRWGGPNEKLFF.

This clone appeared a few times. The chain links TRBV28 to TRBJ1-5; D is undetermined. The CDR3 has 14 residues. Germline V CDR1 and CDR2: MDHEN, SYDVKM. V lost 0 bases and J 2 bases, leaving 5 bases between the germline ends. CDR3 sequence reads: CASSLWSRNQPQHF. The CDR3 DNA reads TGTGCCAGCAGTTTATGGTCTCGCAATCAGCCCCAGCATTTT. The whole variable domain, remainder taken from reference TRBV28 and TRBJ1-5, is DVKVTQSSRYLVKRTGEKVFLECVQDMDHENMFWYRQDPGLGLRLIYFSYDVKMKEKGDIPEGYSVSREKKERFSLILESASTNQTSMYLCASSLWSRNQPQHFGDGTRLSIL.

The chain links TRBV10-3 to TRBJ2-1; 14 positions agree with TRBD2. The CDR3 runs to 14 residues. Trimming at V came to 6 bases and at J to 8 bases, leaving 3 bases not matched to a gene. The germline gives CDR1 ENHRY, CDR2 SYGVKD. This CDR3 reads CAISQGLAGDEQFF. CDR3 nucleotide sequence: TGTGCCATCAGCCAGGGACTAGCGGGAGATGAGCAGTTCTTC.